These T cell receptor beta chains were read from a single sample in a study of control samples from healthy donors and cancer patients. Only in-frame clones appear in the TCRdb table, and some are missing; sequencing was by immunoSEQ multiplex PCR. The profile covers 100,000 or so clones, with 83% appearing a single time and approximately 13% taken by the ten largest. Sample: blood. The receptors shown here come from a woman aged 50 to 65 in good health. Both conserved end residues are part of each CDR3. A D gene is named only where the DNA matches it firmly. Clone sizes are given selectively: once, few, many, or a class where the clone is expanded.

v_gene	d_gene	j_gene	abundance	CDR3nt	CDR3aa
TRBV5-5	TRBD1	TRBJ2-1	.	TGTGCCAGCAGCTCTGGGGGTGTCTGGGACAGGGTGATTCACAATGAGCAGTTCTTC	CASSSGGVWDRVIHNEQFF
TRBV19	TRBD1	TRBJ2-5	many	TGTGCCAGTAGTATAGGGGACAGCCTACAAGAGACCCAGTACTTC	CASSIGDSLQETQYF
TRBV9	TRBD2	TRBJ2-2	.	TGTGCCAGCAGGACCGGGACTAGCGGGAGCACCGGGGAGCTGTTTTTT	CASRTGTSGSTGELFF
TRBV6-2/TRBV6-3	TRBD1	TRBJ1-1	.	TGTGCCAGCAGTATCTCTCGACAGGGGGTTATGAGCACTGAAGCTTTCTTT	CASSISRQGVMSTEAFF
TRBV5-1	TRBD2	TRBJ2-5	.	TGCGCCAGCAAGGACGGGGGGCAAGAGACCCAGTACTTC	CASKDGGQETQYF
TRBV30	.	TRBJ1-5	.	TGTGCCTGGAGTAGAGCAGGGAGGGGGGATCAGCCCCAGCATTTT	CAWSRAGRGDQPQHF
TRBV11-2	TRBD2	TRBJ2-2	.	TGTGCCGGACGTCTAGCAGCGGGAACCGGGGAGCTGTTTTTT	CAGRLAAGTGELFF
TRBV7-9	.	TRBJ1-1	few	TGTGCCAGCAGCCCATTGGGGATGAACACTGAAGCTTTCTTT	CASSPLGMNTEAFF
TRBV2	TRBD2	TRBJ2-2	.	TGTGCCAGCTGGGGTGACGGGGGGTCCACCGGGGAGCTGTTTTTT	CASWGDGGSTGELFF
TRBV7-8	TRBD2	TRBJ2-5	once	TGTGCCAGCAGCTTAGGCGGGAGAGAGACCCAGTACTTC	CASSLGGRETQYF
TRBV11-3	.	TRBJ1-5	.	TGTGCCAGCAGCCTAGACAGGCTTCAGCCCCAGCATTTT	CASSLDRLQPQHF
TRBV7-6	.	TRBJ1-5	.	TGTGCCAGCAGCTTAGCGGCAGGGAGGGATAGCAATCAGCCCCAGCATTTT	CASSLAAGRDSNQPQHF
TRBV19	.	TRBJ1-2	.	TGTGCCAGTAGCCCAACTCGGGACGGAAACTATGGCTACACCTTC	CASSPTRDGNYGYTF
TRBV25-1	TRBD2	TRBJ2-1	once	TGTGCCAGCAGTGTGAGCGGACTAGGTTACAATGAGCAGTTCTTC	CASSVSGLGYNEQFF
TRBV7-9	.	TRBJ2-7	.	TGTGCCAGCAGCTTAGCCACCTACGAGCAGTACTTC	CASSLATYEQYF
TRBV6-5	.	TRBJ1-4	.	TGTGCCAGCACCGAGGGGGATCCCCCCGGAGGAAAACTGTTTTTT	CASTEGDPPGGKLFF
TRBV7-3	.	TRBJ2-5	.	TGTGCCAGCAGCCCGAAACGGGGTGGCACGGAGACCCAGTACTTC	CASSPKRGGTETQYF
TRBV23-1	.	TRBJ2-1	.	TGCGCCAGCAGTCAATCTCCCCGGAGCTCCTACAATGAGCAGTTCTTC	CASSQSPRSSYNEQFF
TRBV21-1	.	TRBJ1-6	.	TGTGCCAGCACCACAAGCCGGGACAGCTATAATTCACCCCTCCACTTT	CASTTSRDSYNSPLHF
TRBV7-9	TRBD1	TRBJ1-2	many	TGTGCCAGCAGCTCGGACGGGGACAGGTATAGGGCTAACTATGGCTACACCTTC	CASSSDGDRYRANYGYTF
TRBV5-1	TRBD2	TRBJ2-1	.	TGCGCCAGCAGCTTGGAGGCTAGCGGGGGTGATGAGCAGTTCTTC	CASSLEASGGDEQFF
TRBV19	.	TRBJ2-4	.	TGTGCCAGTAGTATTTTAGGGTTAGACATTCAGTACTTC	CASSILGLDIQYF
TRBV27	TRBD1	TRBJ1-5	few	TGTGCCAGCAGTTCAGGACAGGGAGACAATCAGCCCCAGCATTTT	CASSSGQGDNQPQHF
TRBV19	TRBD1	TRBJ1-5	.	TGTGCCACGGGGACAGGTCGCAATCAGCCCCAGCATTTT	CATGTGRNQPQHF
TRBV7-3	.	TRBJ2-5	.	TGTGCCAGCAGCTTAGTTCGGCAAGAGACCCAGTACTTC	CASSLVRQETQYF
TRBV6-2/TRBV6-3	TRBD1	TRBJ1-1	.	TGTGCCAGCAGTACGACAGGGGGAAACACTGAAGCTTTCTTT	CASSTTGGNTEAFF
TRBV7-3	.	TRBJ1-5	once	TGTGCCAGCAGCTTCCAGGTTAACAATCAGCCCCAGCATTTT	CASSFQVNNQPQHF